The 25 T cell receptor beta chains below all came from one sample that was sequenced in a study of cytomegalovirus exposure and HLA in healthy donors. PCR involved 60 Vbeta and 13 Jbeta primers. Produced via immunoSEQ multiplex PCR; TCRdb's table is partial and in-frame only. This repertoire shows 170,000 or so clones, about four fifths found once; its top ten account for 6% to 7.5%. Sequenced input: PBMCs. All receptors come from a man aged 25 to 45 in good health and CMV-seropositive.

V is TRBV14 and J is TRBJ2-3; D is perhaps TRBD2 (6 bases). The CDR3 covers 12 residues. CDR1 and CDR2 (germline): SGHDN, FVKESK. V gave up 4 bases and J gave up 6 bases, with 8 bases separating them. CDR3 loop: CASSREVDTQYF. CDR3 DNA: TGTGCCAGCAGCCGGGAGGTGGATACGCAGTATTTT.

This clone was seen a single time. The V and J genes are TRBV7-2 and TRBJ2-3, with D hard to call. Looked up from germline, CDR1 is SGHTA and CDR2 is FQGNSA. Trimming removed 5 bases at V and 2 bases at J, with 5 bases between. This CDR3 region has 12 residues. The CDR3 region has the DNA TGTGCCAGCAGCAGAGACACAGATACGCAGTATTTT. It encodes CASSRDTDTQYF.

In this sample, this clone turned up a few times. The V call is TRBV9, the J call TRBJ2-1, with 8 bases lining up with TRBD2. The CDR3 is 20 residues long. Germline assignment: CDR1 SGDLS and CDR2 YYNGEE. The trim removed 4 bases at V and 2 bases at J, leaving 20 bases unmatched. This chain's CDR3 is CASSRPHRLSGGRAYNEQFF. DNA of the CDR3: TGTGCCAGCAGCCGCCCCCATCGGTTGAGCGGGGGCCGAGCCTACAATGAGCAGTTCTTC.

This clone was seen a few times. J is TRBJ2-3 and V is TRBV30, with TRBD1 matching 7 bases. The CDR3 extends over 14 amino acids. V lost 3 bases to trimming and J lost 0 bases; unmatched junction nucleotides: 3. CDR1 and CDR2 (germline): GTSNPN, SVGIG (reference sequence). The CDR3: CAWRQGVSTDTQYF. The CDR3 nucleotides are TGTGCCTGGAGGCAGGGGGTTAGCACAGATACGCAGTATTTT.

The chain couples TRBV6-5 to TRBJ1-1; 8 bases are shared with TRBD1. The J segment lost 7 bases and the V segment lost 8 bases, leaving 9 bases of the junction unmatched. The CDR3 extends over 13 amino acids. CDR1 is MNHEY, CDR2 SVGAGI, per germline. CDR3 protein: CASGRTGILEAFF. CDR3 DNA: TGTGCCAGCGGGAGGACAGGGATACTTGAAGCTTTCTTT.

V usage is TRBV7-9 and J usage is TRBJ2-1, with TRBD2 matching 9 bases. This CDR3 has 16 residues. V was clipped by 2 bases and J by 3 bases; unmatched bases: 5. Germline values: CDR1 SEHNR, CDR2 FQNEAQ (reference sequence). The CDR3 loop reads CASSLTGGGVYNEQFF. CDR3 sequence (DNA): TGTGCCAGCAGCTTAACCGGCGGGGGGGTCTACAATGAGCAGTTCTTC.

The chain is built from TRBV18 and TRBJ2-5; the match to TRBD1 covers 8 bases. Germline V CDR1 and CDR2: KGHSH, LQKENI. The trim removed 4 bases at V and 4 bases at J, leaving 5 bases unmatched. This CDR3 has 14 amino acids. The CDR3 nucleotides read TGTGCCAGCTCACGGACAGGGAATGGAGAGACCCAGTACTTC. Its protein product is CASSRTGNGETQYF.

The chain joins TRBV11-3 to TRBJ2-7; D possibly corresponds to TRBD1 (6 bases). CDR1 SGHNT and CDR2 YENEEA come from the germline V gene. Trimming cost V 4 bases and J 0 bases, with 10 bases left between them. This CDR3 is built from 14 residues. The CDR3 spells CASSWTRGSYEQYF. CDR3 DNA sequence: TGTGCCAGCAGCTGGACCAGGGGCTCCTACGAGCAGTACTTC.

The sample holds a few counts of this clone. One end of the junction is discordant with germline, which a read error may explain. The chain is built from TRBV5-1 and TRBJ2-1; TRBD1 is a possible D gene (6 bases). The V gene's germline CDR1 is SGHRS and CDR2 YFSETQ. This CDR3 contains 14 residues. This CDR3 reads CASSPGGSNNEQFF. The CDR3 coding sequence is TGCGCCAGCAGCCCTGGGGGCTCCAACAATGAGCAGTTCTTC.

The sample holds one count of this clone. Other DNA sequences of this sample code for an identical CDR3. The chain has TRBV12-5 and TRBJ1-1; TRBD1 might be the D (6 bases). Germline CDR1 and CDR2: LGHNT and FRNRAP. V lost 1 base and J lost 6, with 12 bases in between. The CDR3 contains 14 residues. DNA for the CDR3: TGTGCTAGTGGTTTGGGGAACAGGGATGCTGAAGCTTTCTTT. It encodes CASGLGNRDAEAFF.

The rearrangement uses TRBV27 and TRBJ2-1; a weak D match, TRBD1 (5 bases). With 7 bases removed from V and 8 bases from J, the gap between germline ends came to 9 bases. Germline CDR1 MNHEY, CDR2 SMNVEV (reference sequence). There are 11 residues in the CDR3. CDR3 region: CASKAQDEQFF. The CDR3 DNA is TGTGCCAGCAAAGCACAGGATGAGCAGTTCTTC.

CDR3 sequence reads: CASSFGQGANEQYF. CDR3 coding DNA: TGTGCCAGCAGCTTTGGGCAGGGGGCGAACGAGCAGTACTTC. The chain uses TRBV11-3 and TRBJ2-7, with TRBD1 identical over 8 bases. Germline V gene data show CDR1 as SGHNT and CDR2 as YENEEA. The CDR3 is 14 amino acids. Trimming at V came to 3 bases and at J to 5 bases, leaving 6 bases not matched to a gene.

CDR3 loop: CATAKQGALGEQYF. The DNA of the CDR3 is TGTGCCACCGCGAAACAGGGGGCGCTTGGAGAGCAGTACTTC. V usage is TRBV19 and J usage is TRBJ2-7; 9 bases align to TRBD1. CDR3 length: 14 residues. The germline gives CDR1 LNHDA, CDR2 SQIVND (reference sequence). V dropped 10 bases and J dropped 7; count of bases not matched to a gene: 14.

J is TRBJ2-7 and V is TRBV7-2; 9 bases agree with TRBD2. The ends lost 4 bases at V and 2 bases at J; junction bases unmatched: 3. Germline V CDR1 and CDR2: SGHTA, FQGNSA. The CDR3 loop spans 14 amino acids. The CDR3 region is CASSSLAGTYEQYF. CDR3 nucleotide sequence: TGTGCCAGCAGCTCGCTAGCGGGGACCTACGAGCAGTACTTC.

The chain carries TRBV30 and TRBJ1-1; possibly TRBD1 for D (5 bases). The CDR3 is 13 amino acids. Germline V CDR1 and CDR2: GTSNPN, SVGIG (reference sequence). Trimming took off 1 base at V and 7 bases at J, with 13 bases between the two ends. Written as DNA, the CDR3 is TGTGCCTGGAGTGGCCATGGGAGGGGTGAAGCTTTCTTT. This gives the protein CAWSGHGRGEAFF.

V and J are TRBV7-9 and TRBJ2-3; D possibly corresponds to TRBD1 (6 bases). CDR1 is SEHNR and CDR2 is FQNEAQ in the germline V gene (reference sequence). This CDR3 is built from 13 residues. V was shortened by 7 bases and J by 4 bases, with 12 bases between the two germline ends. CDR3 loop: CASNGQGPDTQYF. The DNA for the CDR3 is TGTGCCAGCAATGGGCAGGGGCCAGATACGCAGTATTTT.

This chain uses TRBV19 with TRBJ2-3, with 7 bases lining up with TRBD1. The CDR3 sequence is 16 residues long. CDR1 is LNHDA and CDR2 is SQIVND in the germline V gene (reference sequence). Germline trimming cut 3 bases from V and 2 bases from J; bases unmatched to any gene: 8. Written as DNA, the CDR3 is TGTGCCAGTAGTATCCGACAGGGTACCCACACAGATACGCAGTATTTT. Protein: CASSIRQGTHTDTQYF.

The CDR3 sequence: CASIVDYGPYEQYF. CDR3 DNA: TGTGCCAGCATCGTCGACTACGGACCCTACGAGCAGTACTTC. The chain links TRBV6-1 to TRBJ2-7; D possibly corresponds to TRBD2 (5 bases). CDR3 size: 14 residues. Trimming stripped 7 bases from V and 2 bases from J, with 15 bases between. Germline V CDR1 and CDR2: MNHNS, SASEGT.

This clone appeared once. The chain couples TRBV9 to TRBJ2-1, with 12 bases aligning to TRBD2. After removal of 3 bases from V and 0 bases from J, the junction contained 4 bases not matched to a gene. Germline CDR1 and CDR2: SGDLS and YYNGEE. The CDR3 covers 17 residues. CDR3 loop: CASSARTSGNSYNEQFF. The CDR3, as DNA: TGTGCCAGCAGCGCACGGACTAGCGGGAACTCCTACAATGAGCAGTTCTTC.

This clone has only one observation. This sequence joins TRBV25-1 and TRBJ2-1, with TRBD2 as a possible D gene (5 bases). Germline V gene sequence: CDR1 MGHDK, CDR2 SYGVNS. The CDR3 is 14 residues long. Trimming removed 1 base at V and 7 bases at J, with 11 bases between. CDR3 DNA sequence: TGTGCCAGCAGTGAATGGAGGAGAGGTAATGAGCAGTTCTTC. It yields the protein CASSEWRRGNEQFF.

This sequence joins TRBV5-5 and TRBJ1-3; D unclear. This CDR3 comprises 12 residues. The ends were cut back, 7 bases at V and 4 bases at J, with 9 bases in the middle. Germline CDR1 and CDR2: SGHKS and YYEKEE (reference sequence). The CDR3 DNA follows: TGTGCCAGCTCGCCTAACGGAAACACCATATATTTT. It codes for CASSPNGNTIYF. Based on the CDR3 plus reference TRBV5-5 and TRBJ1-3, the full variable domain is DAGVTQSPTHLIKTRGQQVTLRCSPISGHKSVSWYQQVLGQGPQFIFQYYEKEERGRGNFPDRFSARQFPNYSSELNVNALLLGDSALYLCASSPNGNTIYFGEGSWLTVV.

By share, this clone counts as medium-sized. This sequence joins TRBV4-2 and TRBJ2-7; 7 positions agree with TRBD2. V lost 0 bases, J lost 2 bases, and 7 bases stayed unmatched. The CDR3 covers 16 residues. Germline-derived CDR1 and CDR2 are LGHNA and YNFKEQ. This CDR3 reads CASSQDEASGTYEQYF. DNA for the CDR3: TGTGCCAGCAGCCAAGATGAGGCTAGCGGCACCTACGAGCAGTACTTC.

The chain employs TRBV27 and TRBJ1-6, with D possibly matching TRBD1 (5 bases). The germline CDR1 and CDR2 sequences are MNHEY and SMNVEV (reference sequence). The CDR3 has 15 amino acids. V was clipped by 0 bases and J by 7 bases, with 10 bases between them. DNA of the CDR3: TGTGCCAGCAGTTTATCCCCAGGGAGGAATTCACCCCTCCACTTT. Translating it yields CASSLSPGRNSPLHF.

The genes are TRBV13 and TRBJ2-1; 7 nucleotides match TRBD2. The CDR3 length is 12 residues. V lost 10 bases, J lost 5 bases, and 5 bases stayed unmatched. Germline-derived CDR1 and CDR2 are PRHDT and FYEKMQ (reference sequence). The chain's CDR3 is CATTGGNNEQFF. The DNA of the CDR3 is TGTGCCACCACCGGGGGGAACAATGAGCAGTTCTTC.

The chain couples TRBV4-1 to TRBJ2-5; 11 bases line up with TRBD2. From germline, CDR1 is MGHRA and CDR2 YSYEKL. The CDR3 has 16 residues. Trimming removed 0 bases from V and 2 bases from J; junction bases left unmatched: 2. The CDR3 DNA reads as TGCGCCAGCAGCCAAGATAGCGGGGGGGGACAAGAGACCCAGTACTTC. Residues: CASSQDSGGGQETQYF.